The 21 T cell receptor beta chains below were found in one sample sequenced in a study of PD-1 blockade in classical Hodgkin lymphoma. The protocol was immunoSEQ multiplex PCR, while the TCRdb copy is restricted to in-frame clones and leaves out a portion. The table has 20,000 to 25,000 clones, 85% to 95% seen once; the top ten hold 0.41%. The time point denotes: newly diagnosed, previously untreated cHL patient sample. Magnetic negative selection served to purify CD4+ T cells out of PBMCs that had been thawed. The specimen sequenced was CD4+ T cells from blood. Every receptor here comes from a human donor with classical Hodgkin lymphoma.

The CDR3 protein is CASSPGRLAVYNEQFF. DNA for the CDR3: TGTGCCAGCAGTCCTGGAAGACTAGCGGTCTACAATGAGCAGTTCTTC. V usage is TRBV28 and J usage is TRBJ2-1; 9 bases agree with TRBD2. Germline loops: CDR1 MDHEN, CDR2 SYDVKM. The J segment lost 3 bases and the V segment lost 5 bases, leaving 8 bases of the junction unmatched. This CDR3 comprises 16 residues.

This clone was counted a few times. The V call is TRBV4-1, the J call TRBJ1-1; no firm D call. The V gene lost 5 bases and the J gene lost 6 bases, with 16 bases spanning the gap. The germline V gene has CDR1 MGHRA and CDR2 YSYEKL. CDR3 length: 14 amino acids. CDR3 DNA sequence: TGCGCCAGCAGCTATGACTCGCTACGACCTGAAGCTTTCTTT. Its protein product is CASSYDSLRPEAFF.

The chain is built from TRBV7-9 and TRBJ2-7, with 7 bases that match TRBD2. J gave up 7 bases and V 0 bases, and 3 bases lay outside the gene matches. The germline V gene has CDR1 SEHNR and CDR2 FQNEAQ (reference sequence). CDR3 size: 13 residues. CDR3 sequence reads: CASSLAAGGEQYF. The CDR3 DNA is TGTGCCAGCAGCTTAGCTGCCGGGGGGGAGCAGTACTTC.

The V call is TRBV10-2, the J call TRBJ2-7; 7 bases fit TRBD2. The CDR3 spans 17 residues. J gave up 1 base and V 4 bases, and 13 bases lay outside the gene matches. CDR1 and CDR2 (germline): WSHSY, SAAADI. The CDR3 nucleotides are TGCGCCAGCAGTGCCCGCGGGGGACCTCCCGGATCCTACGAGCAGTACTTC. Translation gives CASSARGGPPGSYEQYF.

In this sample, this clone turned up once. The chain combines TRBV12-5 with TRBJ1-2, with 7 positions matching TRBD1. Germline CDR1 reads LGHNT; CDR2 reads FRNRAP. This CDR3 contains 17 residues. The junction had 16 bases not matched to a gene; V was cut back by 5 bases and J by 4 bases. CDR3 loop: CASGLDIRQGSVYGYTF. CDR3 in DNA: TGTGCTAGTGGTCTAGACATACGACAGGGTTCAGTCTATGGCTACACCTTC.

The chain is built from TRBV5-5 and TRBJ1-2; D may be TRBD1 (5 bases). The germline V gene encodes CDR1 SGHKS and CDR2 YYEKEE (reference sequence). CDR3 length equals 14 residues. V lost 4 bases and J 4 bases, leaving 14 bases between the germline ends. CDR3 residues: CASSRGDRAYGYTF. The CDR3 DNA reads TGTGCCAGCAGCCGGGGGGATAGGGCCTATGGCTACACCTTC.

This clone was picked up one time. The CDR3 bases are TGTGCCAGCAGAAGGGGACCCTGGAGTTCACCCCTCCACTTT. Amino acids: CASRRGPWSSPLHF. The J gene is TRBJ1-6, the V gene TRBV27, with a weak D call TRBD1 (5 bases). This CDR3 is 14 amino acids long. Looked up from germline, CDR1 is MNHEY and CDR2 is SMNVEV (reference sequence). Trimming took 6 bases from V and 9 from J, leaving 15 bases between them.

CDR3 DNA: TGTGCCAGCAGCAAAGGTAGAATCCAAGAGACCCAGTACTTC. Protein sequence: CASSKGRIQETQYF. The chain combines TRBV7-9 with TRBJ2-5, with D unclear. The ends were cut back, 5 bases at V and 1 base at J, with 11 bases in the middle. The CDR3 has 14 residues. Germline CDR1 reads SEHNR; CDR2 reads FQNEAQ (reference sequence). Full variable domain (outside the CDR3, taken from reference TRBV7-9 and TRBJ2-5): DTGVSQNPRHKITKRGQNVTFRCDPISEHNRLYWYRQTLGQGPEFLTYFQNEAQLEKSRLLSDRFSAERPKGSFSTLEIQRTEQGDSAMYLCASSKGRIQETQYFGPGTRLLVL.

The gene calls are TRBV6-5 and TRBJ2-3, with D unclear. This CDR3 spans 11 amino acids. Looked up from germline, CDR1 is MNHEY and CDR2 is SVGAGI. V was cut by 10 bases and J by 2 bases, with 7 bases left in between. CDR3 loop: CATGTTDTQYF. CDR3 bases: TGTGCCACCGGAACCACAGATACGCAGTATTTT.

This chain links TRBV5-1 with TRBJ2-3, with TRBD2 matching 11 bases. The CDR3 extends over 15 amino acids. V was clipped by 3 bases and J by 4 bases; unmatched bases: 4. CDR1 is SGHRS, CDR2 YFSETQ, per germline. CDR3 loop: CASSSWTSGPDTQYF. The DNA for the CDR3 is TGCGCCAGCAGCTCCTGGACTAGCGGGCCAGATACGCAGTATTTT.

This clone occurred a few times. The genes are TRBV7-9 and TRBJ1-1; no definite D call. The CDR3 runs to 13 residues. Germline CDR1 SEHNR, CDR2 FQNEAQ (reference sequence). The V gene lost 1 base and the J gene lost 4 bases, with 7 bases spanning the gap. CDR3 protein: CASSLVRATEAFF. CDR3 DNA sequence: TGTGCCAGCAGCTTAGTACGGGCCACTGAAGCTTTCTTT.

This chain uses TRBV28 with TRBJ1-4; tentatively, D is TRBD1 (6 bases). The V gene lost 1 base and the J gene lost 10 bases, with 10 bases spanning the gap. Per germline, CDR1 MDHEN and CDR2 SYDVKM. The CDR3 length is 13 residues. In DNA, the CDR3 is TGTGCCAGCAGTTTATCAGGGGACGGAAAACTGTTTTTT. It encodes CASSLSGDGKLFF.

The CDR3 is CASSSQGREGETQYF. The CDR3 nucleotides read TGTGCCAGCAGCTCCCAGGGGCGGGAGGGGGAGACCCAGTACTTC. The rearrangement joins TRBV7-2 to TRBJ2-5, with 9 bases aligning to TRBD2. The germline gives CDR1 SGHTA, CDR2 FQGNSA. The CDR3 covers 15 residues. Germline trimming cut 4 bases from V and 5 bases from J; bases unmatched to any gene: 8. Variable domain in full (rest from reference TRBV7-2 and TRBJ2-5): GAGVSQSPSNKVTEKGKDVELRCDPISGHTALYWYRQSLGQGLEFLIYFQGNSAPDKSGLPSDRFSAERTGGSVSTLTIQRTQQEDSAVYLCASSSQGREGETQYFGPGTRLLVL.

This clone was detected once. This rearrangement joins TRBV6-1 to TRBJ1-5; 8 bases match TRBD1. The CDR3 sequence is 17 residues long. Unmatched junction bases numbered 13, after V lost 4 bases and J lost 5 bases. Germline loops: CDR1 MNHNS, CDR2 SASEGT. CDR3 sequence: CASSAYRGQGRDQPQHF. The CDR3 DNA is TGTGCCAGCAGTGCCTACCGAGGACAGGGCAGGGATCAGCCCCAGCATTTT.

This chain uses TRBV29-1 with TRBJ2-5, with D possibly matching TRBD2 (7 bases). Trimming removed 6 bases from V and 5 bases from J, with 16 bases in between. From germline, CDR1 is SQVTM and CDR2 ANQGSEA. The CDR3 has 13 amino acids. This CDR3 reads CSVHGGGRETQYF. Here the CDR3 DNA reads TGCAGCGTCCATGGGGGGGGCAGGGAGACCCAGTACTTC.

The chain couples TRBV5-1 to TRBJ2-7; tentatively, D is TRBD2 (5 bases). The CDR3 loop spans 15 amino acids. Germline V gene data show CDR1 as SGHRS and CDR2 as YFSETQ. V shed 3 bases and J shed 2 bases, with 15 bases lying between them. The CDR3 region has the DNA TGCGCCAGCAGCTACCGAAGAGGGTTCCCCTACGAGCAGTACTTC. It specifies CASSYRRGFPYEQYF. The full variable domain, with the rest looked up from reference TRBV5-1 and TRBJ2-7, is KAGVTQTPRYLIKTRGQQVTLSCSPISGHRSVSWYQQTPGQGLQFLFEYFSETQRNKGNFPGRFSGRQFSNSRSEMNVSTLELGDSALYLCASSYRRGFPYEQYFGPGTRLTVT.

The gene calls are TRBV6-5 and TRBJ2-3; 9 bases line up with TRBD1. After removal of 5 bases from V and 4 bases from J, the junction contained 7 bases not matched to a gene. The CDR3 has 15 amino acids. The germline CDR1 and CDR2 sequences are MNHEY and SVGAGI. The CDR3, as DNA: TGTGCCAGCAGTGGGGACAGGGCCGTACCAGATACGCAGTATTTT. Its translation: CASSGDRAVPDTQYF.

The chain employs TRBV28 and TRBJ2-1; 10 positions agree with TRBD2. The ends lost 2 bases at V and 8 bases at J; junction bases unmatched: 3. The germline CDR1 and CDR2 sequences are MDHEN and SYDVKM. The CDR3 sequence is 14 residues long. The CDR3 DNA follows: TGTGCCAGCAGTTTACAAGCGGGAGGGCATGAGCAGTTCTTC. This sequence encodes CASSLQAGGHEQFF.

The chain is built from TRBV11-3 and TRBJ2-5, with 7 bases that match TRBD2. Per germline, CDR1 SGHNT and CDR2 YENEEA. Germline trimming cut 2 bases from V and 2 bases from J; bases unmatched to any gene: 14. CDR3 length: 18 residues. As DNA, the CDR3 is TGTGCCAGCAGCTTATTCCCCCGGGAGGCTTACCCTCAAGAGACCCAGTACTTC. This sequence encodes CASSLFPREAYPQETQYF.

The rearrangement links TRBV2 to TRBJ2-2, with 9 bases matching TRBD2. Trimming cost V 7 bases and J 1 base; bases outside gene matches: 10. This CDR3 is built from 17 residues. CDR1 and CDR2 (germline): SNHLY, FYNNEI. This CDR3 reads CASIGVAGDVNTGELFF. For the CDR3, the DNA is TGTGCCAGCATTGGGGTAGCGGGAGACGTGAACACCGGGGAGCTGTTTTTT. The variable domain in full, completed from reference TRBV2 and TRBJ2-2, reads EPEVTQTPSHQVTQMGQEVILRCVPISNHLYFYWYRQILGQKVEFLVSFYNNEISEKSEIFDDQFSVERPDGSNFTLKIRSTKLEDSAMYFCASIGVAGDVNTGELFFGEGSRLTVL.

The rearrangement uses TRBV2 and TRBJ1-1; D might be TRBD1 (5 bases). Germline V lookup: CDR1 SNHLY, CDR2 FYNNEI. Trimming cost V 7 bases and J 4 bases, with 19 bases left between them. The CDR3 consists of 15 residues. The CDR3 reads CASKRIGEGTTEAFF. The CDR3 DNA sequence: TGTGCCAGCAAACGAATTGGGGAGGGGACCACTGAAGCTTTCTTT.